This T cell receptor beta chain was identified in a study of preoperative IRX-2 immunotherapy in early breast cancer (dated by TCRdb to between 2019 and 2020). What the treatment or condition label conveys for this sample: preoperative locoregional IRX-2 cytokine immunotherapy. The samples were obtained from a phase Ib study that tested preoperative, locoregional IRX-2 cytokine immunotherapy meant to prime immune responses. The donors were early-stage breast cancer patients who were given IRX-2 prior to surgery. Libraries were made using the immunoSEQ multiplex PCR assay. The source is immuneACCESS, and TCRdb retained only in-frame sequences with V and J called. Part of the clones is not carried over; for the studies checked, unresolved V genes explain less than half of this, and the remainder is unexplained. The sample records roughly 23,000 clones, 85% to 90% of which are singletons. The leading ten clones occupy roughly 9% of the sample.

In regard to this clone: No antigen is known for it. No qualities accompany the bases; no much larger clone lies one base away.

From the cysteine through the phenylalanine, the CDR3 covers 15 amino acids. Only the CDR3 part of the read is kept: 45 bases, read in frame from the first base. Trimming removed 4 bases from V and 2 bases from J, leaving 15 bases between the germline ends. CDR1 and CDR2 were assigned from the germline V gene (reference sequence) as LNHDA and SQIVND. The chain couples TRBV19 to TRBJ2-7, and perhaps TRBD1 as D gene, on 6 matching bases. The sample consisted of tumor tissue, taken after IRX-2 immunotherapy. This TCR was sampled from a human donor with breast cancer. The CDR3 amino acid sequence is: CASSTDRPGAYEQYF. At the DNA level, the sequence is TGTGCCAGTAGTACCGACAGACCAGGGGCCTACGAGCAGTACTTC.